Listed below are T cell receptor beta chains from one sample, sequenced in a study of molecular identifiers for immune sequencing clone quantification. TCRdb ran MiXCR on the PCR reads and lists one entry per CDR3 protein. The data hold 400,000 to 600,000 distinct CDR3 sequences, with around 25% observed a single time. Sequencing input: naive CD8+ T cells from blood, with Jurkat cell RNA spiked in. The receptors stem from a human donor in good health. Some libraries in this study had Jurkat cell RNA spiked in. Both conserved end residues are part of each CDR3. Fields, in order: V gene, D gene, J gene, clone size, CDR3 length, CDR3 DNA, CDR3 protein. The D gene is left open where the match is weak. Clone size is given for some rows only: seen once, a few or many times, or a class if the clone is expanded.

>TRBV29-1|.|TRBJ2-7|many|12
TGCAGCGCGGGGAGTACGGCCTACGAGCAGTACTTC
CSAGSTAYEQYF
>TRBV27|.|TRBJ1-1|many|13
TGTGCCAGCGCCCGAACTTTGGGCACTGAAGCTTTCTTT
CASARTLGTEAFF
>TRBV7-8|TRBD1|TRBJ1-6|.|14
TGTGCCAGCAGTTTGACAGGGTTAGCATCACCCCTCCACTTT
CASSLTGLASPLHF
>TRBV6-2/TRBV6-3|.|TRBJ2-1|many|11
TGTGCCAGCAGTTGGGGATGGGAGCAGTTCTTC
CASSWGWEQFF
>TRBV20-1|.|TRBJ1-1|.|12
TGCAGTGCTAAGGGGCTTAACACTGAAGCTTTCTTT
CSAKGLNTEAFF
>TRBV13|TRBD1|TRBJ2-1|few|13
TGTGCCAGCAGCTCACAGGGGGCTAATGAGCAGTTCTTC
CASSSQGANEQFF
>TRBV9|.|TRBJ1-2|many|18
TGTGCCAGCAGCTCAAGCCGGGACACTGAACCAGCTAACTATGGCTACACCTTC
CASSSSRDTEPANYGYTF
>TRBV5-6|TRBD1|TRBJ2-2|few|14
TGTGCCAGCAGCTCAGGGGGTCTGACCGGGGAGCTGTTTTTT
CASSSGGLTGELFF
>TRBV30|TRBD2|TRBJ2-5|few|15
TGTGCCTGGAATCCCGGGACTAGCGGTCAAGAGACCCAGTACTTC
CAWNPGTSGQETQYF
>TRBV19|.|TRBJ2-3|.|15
TGTGCCAGTAGTATATCAGGAGCATTCACAGATACGCAGTATTTT
CASSISGAFTDTQYF
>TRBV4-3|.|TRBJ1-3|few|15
TGCGCCAGCAGCCAAGAGTCGGGGGCTGGAAACACCATATATTTT
CASSQESGAGNTIYF
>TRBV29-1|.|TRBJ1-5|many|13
TGCAGCGTTCATCGGGGTCGCAATCAGCCCCAGCATTTT
CSVHRGRNQPQHF
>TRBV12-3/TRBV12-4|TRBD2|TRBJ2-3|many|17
TGTGCCAGCAGCAATTTCTGGGCGGGAGAGCTCACTGATACGCAGTATTTT
CASSNFWAGELTDTQYF
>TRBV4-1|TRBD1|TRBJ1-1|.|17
TGCGCCAGCAGCCAATCTAAAGCGGTACAGGGGGACACTGAAGCTTTCTTT
CASSQSKAVQGDTEAFF
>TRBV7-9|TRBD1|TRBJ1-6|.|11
TGTGCCAGCAGCAGGGACAGAGGACTCCACTTT
CASSRDRGLHF
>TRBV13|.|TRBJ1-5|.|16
TGTGCCAGCAGCTTCACAGGCGGGCTTAGCAATCAGCCCCAGCATTTT
CASSFTGGLSNQPQHF
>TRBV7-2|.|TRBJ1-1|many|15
TGTGCCAGCCCGGAGGATCCGCCTACCCACACTGAAGCTTTCTTT
CASPEDPPTHTEAFF
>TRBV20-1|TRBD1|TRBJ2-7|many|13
TGCAGTGCTCGGACAGGGGAAGACTACGAGCAGTACTTC
CSARTGEDYEQYF